This T cell receptor (beta chain) was identified in a study of blood T cell repertoires in COVID-19. This CDR3 has 15 residues. Trimming removed 7 bases from V and 7 bases from J; junction bases left unmatched: 14. In germline, CDR1 is ENHRY, CDR2 SYGVKD. Produced via immunoSEQ multiplex PCR; TCRdb's table is partial and in-frame only. Of around 200,000 clones listed, approximately 84% are singletons. This chain connects TRBV10-3 to TRBJ1-2; 8 positions agree with TRBD1. The sequencing sample was made of peripheral blood. The TCR originated in a human donor with acute or convalescent COVID-19. The donor label of this sample is uncertain. CDR3 amino acids: CAINLRAGGTGGYTF. In nucleotides, the CDR3 is TGTGCCATCAACCTCCGGGCAGGGGGCACGGGTGGCTACACCTTC.